Reported below is one T cell receptor (beta chain). The germline V gene has CDR1 MNHEY and CDR2 SVGAGI. Between the trimmed V and J ends, which lost 2 bases and 5 bases, there was a span of 9 bases. The CDR3 runs 13 residues. The source of the sample is a study of T cell changes during pregnancy in multiple sclerosis. Produced via immunoSEQ multiplex PCR; TCRdb's table is partial and in-frame only. This table holds about 80,000 clones, about 91% found once. The origin of this receptor is a female donor with multiple sclerosis, enrolled in a pregnancy study. This sequence joins TRBV6-5 and TRBJ1-2; TRBD1 is a possible D gene (5 bases). The input for sequencing was peripheral blood, taken before pregnancy. CDR3 protein: CASSYGGVYGYTF. The CDR3 DNA reads as TGTGCCAGCAGTTACGGGGGGGTTTATGGCTACACCTTC.